This TCR beta chain derives from a study of cytomegalovirus exposure and HLA in healthy donors. As regards this clone: As yet, its antigen is unknown.

Primers: 60 Vbeta forward and 13 Jbeta reverse. Sequenced by immunoSEQ multiplex PCR; TCRdb stores in-frame clones only, minus some. The sample holds 43,000 or so clones, 70% to 80% seen once. Points from the study as a whole: Reported results showed that the classifier diagnosed cytomegalovirus status with high specificity and sensitivity. As a later analysis showed, several of the most significant clusters appeared to be linked to common viral pathogens. A missense DCLRE1C variant was associated with V- and J-gene trimming of TCR beta chains in a later analysis, and an independent cohort replicated the association. What was likely a sequencing artifact was a cluster of highly shared sequence variants.

The CDR3 is 15 residues long. V was pared by 1 base and J by 5 bases, with 7 bases of the junction left unmatched. Per the germline V gene, CDR1 is LGHNA and CDR2 is YNFKEQ. Input material: PBMCs. The receptor was isolated from a man aged 30 to 45 in good health and CMV-seronegative. The chain links TRBV4-2 to TRBJ2-7; 8 bases agree with TRBD1. CDR3 nucleotides: TGTGCCAGCAGCCAAGGACAGGGGAATTTCGACGAGCAGTACTTC. This translates into CASSQGQGNFDEQYF.